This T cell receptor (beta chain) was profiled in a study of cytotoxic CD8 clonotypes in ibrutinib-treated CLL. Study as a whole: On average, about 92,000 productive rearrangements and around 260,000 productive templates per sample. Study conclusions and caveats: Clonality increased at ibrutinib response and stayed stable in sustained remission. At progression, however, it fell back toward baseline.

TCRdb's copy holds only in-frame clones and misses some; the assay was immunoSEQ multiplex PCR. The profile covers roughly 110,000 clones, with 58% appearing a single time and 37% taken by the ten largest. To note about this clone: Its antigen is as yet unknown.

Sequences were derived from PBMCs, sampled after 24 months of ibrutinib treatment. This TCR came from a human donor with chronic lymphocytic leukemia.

CDR3 sequence: CASSSTGANYEQYF. DNA for the CDR3: TGTGCCAGCAGTTCTACAGGGGCTAACTACGAGCAGTACTTC. The chain combines TRBV2 with TRBJ2-7; 7 bases match TRBD1. The CDR3 is 14 amino acids. J lost 3 bases, V lost 5 bases, and 7 bases had no gene match. Germline V CDR1 and CDR2: SNHLY, FYNNEI.